One sample yielded the 24 T cell receptor beta chains listed below, sequenced in a study of tissue T cells after allogeneic stem cell transplantation. Noted time point: mouse harvest day 14 after allogeneic transplant. Mouse grafts combined 10^7 T-cell-depleted bone marrow cells with 10^6 splenic CD5+ T cells. Assay used: immunoSEQ multiplex PCR; TCRdb lists only in-frame clones, some missing. The sample carries around 3,100 clones, under 45% recorded once. The sequenced sample consisted of gut tissue. These receptors were taken from a female BALB/c mouse given C57BL/6 T cells with graft-versus-host disease after an allogeneic hematopoietic cell transplant.

Points on this clone: The gene names here belong to mouse. The missing CDR3 end, 1 residue past where the read stops, is filled in from the germline J gene. V gene TRBV1 combines with J gene TRBJ2-7, with 13 bases aligning to TRBD2. CDR1 is NSQYPW and CDR2 is LRSPGD in the germline V gene (reference sequence). V was clipped by 3 bases and J by 0 bases; unmatched bases: 5. This CDR3 has 17 amino acids. Partial CDR3 DNA: TGCACCTGCAGTGCGGGACTGGGGGGGAGGAGCTCCTATGAACAGTAC. Residues: CTCSAGLGGRSSYEQY. The entire CDR3 sequence reads CTCSAGLGGRSSYEQYF.

On this clone: Gene and germline names: mouse. Coverage ceases 1 residue before the CDR3 finishes, and the germline J gene fills in the end. The chain is built from TRBV23 and TRBJ2-1; the table's D call, TRBD1, was not checked against the DNA. Looked up from germline, CDR1 is KGHTA and CDR2 is FQNQQP. This CDR3 comprises 15 residues. Here the CDR3 reads CSSSQSDRNYAEQFF. CDR3 DNA (partial): TGCTCCAGCAGTCAATCAGACAGAAACTATGCTGAGCAGTTC.

As concerns this clone: Each gene name is a mouse one. The read ends 1 residue shy of where the CDR3 ends; the end is completed using the germline J gene. The chain links TRBV12-1 to TRBJ2-5; 7 positions agree with TRBD1. The V gene end was trimmed by 0 bases and the J gene end by 4 bases; junction bases not matched to a gene: 0. The germline gives CDR1 SGHSN, CDR2 HYEKVE. The CDR3 totals 13 residues. CDR3: CASSLTGEDTQYF. Partial CDR3 DNA: TGTGCCAGCTCTCTCACAGGGGAAGACACCCAGTAC.

As for this clone: These gene names are mouse names. The read finishes 1 residue shy of the CDR3 end, and the germline J gene is used to complete it. V is TRBV12-1 and J is TRBJ2-7; TRBD2 agrees at 12 bases. The ends lost 4 bases at V and 7 bases at J; junction bases unmatched: 4. The CDR3 consists of 13 residues. Germline assignment: CDR1 SGHSN and CDR2 HYEKVE. The CDR3 reads CASSRDWGVEQYF. The DNA read from the CDR3 is TGTGCCAGCTCCCGGGACTGGGGGGTGGAACAGTAC.

As regards this clone: The germline and genes are mouse ones. Read data end 1 residue before the CDR3 end; the end is taken from the germline J gene. The rearrangement joins TRBV5 to TRBJ1-6; possibly TRBD1 for D (6 bases). TRBJ1-6 is an open reading frame, and its role is uncertain. Trimming took 4 bases from V and 3 from J, leaving 7 bases between them. CDR1 is LGHNA and CDR2 is YNLKQL in the germline V gene (reference sequence). CDR3 size: 14 residues. The CDR3 spells CASSRDIYNSPLYF. The DNA read from the CDR3 is TGTGCCAGCAGCCGGGACATCTATAATTCGCCCCTCTAC.

Of note for this clone: The gene symbols are mouse symbols. Read sequence stops 1 residue before the CDR3 end, and the germline J gene provides the missing end. The genes are TRBV19 and TRBJ2-7, with 7 bases aligning to TRBD1. From germline, CDR1 is FNHDT and CDR2 SITEND (reference sequence). CDR3 length: 14 amino acids. The V and J ends lost 2 bases and 0 bases, in that order; junction bases with no gene match: 2. The sequenced CDR3 bases are TGTGCCAGCAGTATTGGGACAGACTCCTATGAACAGTAC. Its protein is CASSIGTDSYEQY. The complete CDR3 reads CASSIGTDSYEQYF.

For this clone: Mouse names are used for the genes. The read finishes 1 residue shy of the CDR3 end, and the germline J gene is used to complete it. The chain recombines TRBV26 with TRBJ1-6; no reliable D call. TRBJ1-6 is an ORF for which the function is uncertain. This CDR3 comprises 14 residues. Germline loops: CDR1 KGHPV, CDR2 FQNQEV (reference sequence). Trimming stripped 4 bases from V and 4 bases from J, with 8 bases between. The covered CDR3 bases are TGTGCCAGCAGTCCGGCAGAATATAATTCGCCCCTCTAC. The encoded protein is CASSPAEYNSPLY. The full-length CDR3 reads as CASSPAEYNSPLYF.

Details on this clone: Gene labels here are mouse ones. The read falls 1 residue short of the CDR3 end, and the missing part is taken from the germline J gene. The J gene is TRBJ1-3, the V gene TRBV26, with a weak D call TRBD1 (5 bases). The V end lost 8 bases, the J end lost 1 base, and 9 bases lay between the germline ends. The CDR3 is made up of 13 amino acids. Germline V gives CDR1 KGHPV, CDR2 FQNQEV (reference sequence). The CDR3 DNA, read in part, is TGTGCCAGCGGAAGACAGTCTGGAAATACGCTCTAT. It translates to CASGRQSGNTLY. From start to end, the CDR3 is CASGRQSGNTLYF.

Regarding this clone: The gene names given are mouse names. The read finishes 1 residue shy of the CDR3 end, and the germline J gene is used to complete it. This sequence joins TRBV26 and TRBJ2-4, with TRBD1 matching over 8 bases. The V gene end was trimmed by 2 bases and the J gene end by 1 base; junction bases not matched to a gene: 2. CDR3 size: 15 residues. CDR1 and CDR2 from the germline V gene are KGHPV and FQNQEV (reference sequence). CDR3 region: CASSLGTGGQNTLYF. CDR3 DNA, as far as it was read: TGTGCCAGCAGTCTGGGGACAGGAGGTCAAAACACCTTGTAC.

As regards this clone: The genes are named according to mouse. The CDR3 end falls 1 residue outside the read, so it is completed with the germline J gene. This sequence joins TRBV5 and TRBJ2-2, with 7 bases that match TRBD1. The ends lost 1 base at V and 1 base at J; junction bases unmatched: 6. Germline lookup yields CDR1 LGHNA and CDR2 YNLKQL (reference sequence). This CDR3 region has 17 residues. The CDR3 loop reads CASSQAPRGLNTGQLYF. The sequenced part of the CDR3 DNA is TGTGCCAGCAGCCAAGCCCCCAGGGGGTTAAACACCGGGCAGCTCTAC.

Points on this clone: Any gene name here is a mouse gene name. Read data end 1 residue before the CDR3 end; the end is taken from the germline J gene. This chain links TRBV12-2 with TRBJ2-7, with D unresolved. The ends were cut back, 4 bases at V and 7 bases at J, with 7 bases in the middle. The CDR3 runs 10 residues. The germline CDR1 and CDR2 sequences are SGHLS and HYDKME. The covered CDR3 bases are TGTGCCAGCTCCACCGGGGAACAGTAC. Protein: CASSTGEQY. The CDR3 in its entirety is CASSTGEQYF.

This clone was counted between two and nine times. Gene names and germline match the mouse. The CDR3 end is not reached by the read, which stops 1 residue before it; the germline J gene fills it in. The V gene is TRBV26, the J gene TRBJ1-1, with 8 bases that match TRBD1. The CDR3 loop spans 14 amino acids. V was pared by 2 bases and J by 1 base, with 0 bases of the junction left unmatched. Germline lookup yields CDR1 KGHPV and CDR2 FQNQEV (reference sequence). CDR3 DNA, as far as it was read: TGTGCCAGCAGTCTGACAGGGGGGAACACAGAAGTCTTC. It encodes CASSLTGGNTEVF. The whole CDR3 reads CASSLTGGNTEVFF.

Turning to this clone: The gene names here belong to mouse. The missing CDR3 end, 1 residue past where the read stops, is filled in from the germline J gene. The chain has TRBV26 and TRBJ1-1, with D possibly matching TRBD1 (5 bases). Germline V CDR1 and CDR2: KGHPV, FQNQEV (reference sequence). This CDR3 is 14 amino acids long. V shed 1 base and J shed 1 base, with 7 bases lying between them. CDR3 DNA, as far as it was read: TGTGCCAGCAGTCTGTGGGGGGGGAACACAGAAGTCTTC. It is translated as CASSLWGGNTEVF. The complete CDR3 reads CASSLWGGNTEVFF.

On this clone itself: Germline and genes: mouse. The read falls 1 residue short of the CDR3 end, and the missing part is taken from the germline J gene. The chain has TRBV2 and TRBJ2-5; 7 nucleotides match TRBD1. Germline V gives CDR1 LGHNA, CDR2 YSYQKL. The CDR3 is 14 amino acids. After removal of 3 bases from V and 6 bases from J, the junction contained 6 bases not matched to a gene. The DNA read from the CDR3 is TGTGCCAGCAGCCAGACAGGGTATGGGGACACCCAGTAC. This gives the protein CASSQTGYGDTQY. The whole CDR3 is CASSQTGYGDTQYF. Drawing the rest from reference TRBV2 and TRBJ2-5, the complete variable domain is DPKIIQKPKYLVAVTGSEKILICEQYLGHNAMYWYRQSAKKPLEFMFSYSYQKLMDNQTASSRFQPQSSKKNHLDLQITALKPDDSATYFCASSQTGYGDTQYFGPGTRLLVL.

A few counts support this clone. Mouse names are used for the genes. The read halts 1 residue ahead of the CDR3 end, with the missing end drawn from the germline J gene. V gene TRBV13-1 combines with J gene TRBJ2-1; 8 nucleotides line up with TRBD2. J lost 1 base, V lost 2 bases, and 2 bases had no gene match. The germline gives CDR1 NSHNY, CDR2 SYGAGN. The length of the CDR3 is 15 residues. The part of the CDR3 DNA that was read is TGTGCCAGCAGTGACGACTGGGGAAACTATGCTGAGCAGTTC. It specifies CASSDDWGNYAEQF. The full CDR3 protein reads CASSDDWGNYAEQFF.

In its sample, this clone was seen a few times. Here the gene names and germline are mouse. The read ends 1 residue before the CDR3 terminus; that terminus is restored from the germline J gene. The chain couples TRBV2 to TRBJ2-4; D uncertain. This CDR3 contains 15 residues. From germline, CDR1 is LGHNA and CDR2 YSYQKL. V lost 0 bases to trimming and J lost 1 base, with 8 bases between them. The CDR3 here is CASSQEAGGQNTLYF. The DNA read from the CDR3 is TGTGCCAGCAGCCAAGAGGCGGGCGGTCAAAACACCTTGTAC.

This clone came up a few times. Gene names and germline match the mouse. The read finishes 1 residue shy of the CDR3 end, and the germline J gene is used to complete it. The chain carries TRBV26 and TRBJ1-2, with a possible D match to TRBD1 (6 bases). With 4 bases removed from V and 4 bases from J, the gap between germline ends came to 10 bases. CDR1 and CDR2 from the germline V gene are KGHPV and FQNQEV (reference sequence). This CDR3 comprises 13 residues. CDR3 DNA (partial): TGTGCCAGCAGTCCACAGGGTTCCTCCGACTACACC. It yields the protein CASSPQGSSDYT. The complete CDR3 protein is CASSPQGSSDYTF.

On this clone itself: Gene names follow the mouse nomenclature. The read comes to an end 1 residue before the CDR3 does, leaving the germline J gene to fill in the end. The J gene is TRBJ1-1, the V gene TRBV26, with D possibly being TRBD1 (6 bases). The CDR3 is 14 amino acids. Germline V gives CDR1 KGHPV, CDR2 FQNQEV (reference sequence). V shed 4 bases and J shed 0 bases, with 9 bases lying between them. The DNA read from the CDR3 is TGTGCCAGCAGTCCCGGGACATCAAACACAGAAGTCTTC. Its protein is CASSPGTSNTEVF. The CDR3 reads in full as CASSPGTSNTEVFF.

Worth noting for this clone: The listed genes are named as in mouse. The read ends 1 residue early relative to the CDR3; the germline J gene fills the gap. The chain recombines TRBV3 with TRBJ2-3, with a possible D match to TRBD1 (6 bases). The CDR3 extends over 14 amino acids. The V gene's germline CDR1 is SNHLY and CDR2 FYNGKV (reference sequence). The V gene lost 8 bases and the J gene lost 1 base, with 13 bases spanning the gap. CDR3 amino acids: CASATGSGAETLYF. CDR3 bases read: TGTGCCAGCGCCACAGGGAGCGGTGCAGAAACGCTGTAT.

Regarding this clone: Gene and germline names: mouse. With the read ending 1 residue before the CDR3 end, the germline J gene is used to fill in that end. The chain carries TRBV13-2 and TRBJ2-2, with 8 positions matching TRBD1. Germline V gene sequence: CDR1 NNHNN, CDR2 SYGAGS (reference sequence). The junction had 4 bases not matched to a gene; V was cut back by 2 bases and J by 4 bases. The CDR3 consists of 15 residues. The CDR3 bases that were read are TGTGCCAGCGGTGACAGGGGGCGCGGCACCGGGCAGCTCTAC. Amino acids: CASGDRGRGTGQLY. The CDR3 as a whole reads CASGDRGRGTGQLYF.

As regards this clone: Mouse gene names and germline throughout. The read terminates 1 residue ahead of where the CDR3 ends, so the germline J gene completes it. V is TRBV26 and J is TRBJ1-2; unclear D gene. Germline loops: CDR1 KGHPV, CDR2 FQNQEV (reference sequence). Between the trimmed V and J ends, which lost 6 bases and 0 bases, there was a span of 8 bases. This CDR3 contains 13 residues. CDR3 sequence reads: CASSLQANSDYTF. The CDR3 DNA, read in part, is TGTGCCAGCAGCCTACAAGCAAACTCCGACTACACC. Filled out from reference TRBV26 and TRBJ1-2, the complete variable domain reads NSKVIQTPRYLVKGQGQKAKMRCIPEKGHPVVFWYQQNKNNEFKFLINFQNQEVLQQIDMTEKRFSAECPSNSPCSLEIQSSEAGDSALYLCASSLQANSDYTFGSGTRLLVI.

On this clone itself: Mouse germline and gene names are used. With the read ending 1 residue before the CDR3 end, the germline J gene is used to fill in that end. The J gene is TRBJ1-1, the V gene TRBV26, with 9 bases matching TRBD1. The CDR3 spans 15 residues. The ends lost 0 bases at V and 2 bases at J; junction bases unmatched: 1. The V gene's germline CDR1 is KGHPV and CDR2 FQNQEV (reference sequence). CDR3 DNA (partial): TGTGCCAGCAGTCTGTCGGACAGGGGCAACACAGAAGTCTTC. Translation: CASSLSDRGNTEVF. The CDR3 as a whole reads CASSLSDRGNTEVFF.

Comment on this clone: The genes and germline here are from mouse. Read data end 1 residue before the CDR3 end; the end is taken from the germline J gene. The V gene is TRBV3, the J gene TRBJ2-3; 9 nucleotides match TRBD2. CDR3 size: 14 residues. J lost 4 bases, V lost 4 bases, and 3 bases had no gene match. In germline, CDR1 is SNHLY, CDR2 FYNGKV (reference sequence). The CDR3 protein is CASSSGTGTETLYF. The CDR3 bases that were read are TGTGCCAGCAGCTCCGGGACTGGGACAGAAACGCTGTAT.

This clone was observed a handful of times. The germline and genes are mouse ones. The sequenced fragment ends 1 residue before the CDR3 boundary, so the rest is inferred from the germline J gene. V gene TRBV13-1 combines with J gene TRBJ1-4; a possible D gene is TRBD1 (5 bases). Deletions cut 0 bases from V and 0 bases from J, with 6 bases between. CDR1 is NSHNY and CDR2 is SYGAGN in the germline V gene. The CDR3 consists of 15 residues. Incomplete CDR3 DNA: TGTGCCAGCAGTGATGCGGGGGTTTCCAACGAAAGATTATTT. This translates into CASSDAGVSNERLF. The complete CDR3 reads CASSDAGVSNERLFF.